These T cell receptor beta chains were read from a single sample in a study of T cell responses to AZD1222 COVID-19 vaccine. The method was immunoSEQ multiplex PCR; TCRdb's version includes in-frame clones alone and lacks a portion of them. The sample records fewer than 120,000 clones, roughly 85% being singletons. Sequenced here: peripheral blood, sampled on day 0 of AZD1222 vaccination. These receptors all come from an adult in good health. The CDR3 runs from the conserved cysteine through the conserved F or W. The order of the fields is V gene, J gene, CDR3 protein.

TRBV5-1	TRBJ2-3	CASSLAGDKADTQYF
TRBV18	TRBJ2-2	CASSTEGWNTGELFF
TRBV28	TRBJ2-1	CASSSRAGPVYNEQFF
TRBV2	TRBJ2-2	CASSASGRYTGELFF
TRBV28	TRBJ1-5	CASSLAPPVQDQPQHF
TRBV11-3	TRBJ2-5	CASSPGGSGTQYF
TRBV19	TRBJ2-7	CASSSGSNIYEQYF
TRBV24-1	TRBJ1-4	CATSESGRKLFF
TRBV5-6	TRBJ2-7	CASSLAPGGAYEQYF
TRBV6-5	TRBJ1-2	CASLQRVLPGDGYTF
TRBV7-3	TRBJ2-7	CASSGTVGGEQYF
TRBV19	TRBJ2-7	CASRSGHEQYF
TRBV6-6	TRBJ2-7	CASSYGAGGTYEQYF
TRBV28	TRBJ2-7	CASSPSTGTYEQYF
TRBV7-2	TRBJ2-5	CASKGTVQETQYF
TRBV4-1	TRBJ2-1	CASSQVGQGNNEQFF
TRBV28	TRBJ1-2	CASTQGGNANYGYTF
TRBV7-2	TRBJ1-1	CASRGGQGTEAFF
TRBV14	TRBJ1-2	CASSPDRGHGYTF
TRBV27	TRBJ1-2	CASSLRQNLLQTYGYTF